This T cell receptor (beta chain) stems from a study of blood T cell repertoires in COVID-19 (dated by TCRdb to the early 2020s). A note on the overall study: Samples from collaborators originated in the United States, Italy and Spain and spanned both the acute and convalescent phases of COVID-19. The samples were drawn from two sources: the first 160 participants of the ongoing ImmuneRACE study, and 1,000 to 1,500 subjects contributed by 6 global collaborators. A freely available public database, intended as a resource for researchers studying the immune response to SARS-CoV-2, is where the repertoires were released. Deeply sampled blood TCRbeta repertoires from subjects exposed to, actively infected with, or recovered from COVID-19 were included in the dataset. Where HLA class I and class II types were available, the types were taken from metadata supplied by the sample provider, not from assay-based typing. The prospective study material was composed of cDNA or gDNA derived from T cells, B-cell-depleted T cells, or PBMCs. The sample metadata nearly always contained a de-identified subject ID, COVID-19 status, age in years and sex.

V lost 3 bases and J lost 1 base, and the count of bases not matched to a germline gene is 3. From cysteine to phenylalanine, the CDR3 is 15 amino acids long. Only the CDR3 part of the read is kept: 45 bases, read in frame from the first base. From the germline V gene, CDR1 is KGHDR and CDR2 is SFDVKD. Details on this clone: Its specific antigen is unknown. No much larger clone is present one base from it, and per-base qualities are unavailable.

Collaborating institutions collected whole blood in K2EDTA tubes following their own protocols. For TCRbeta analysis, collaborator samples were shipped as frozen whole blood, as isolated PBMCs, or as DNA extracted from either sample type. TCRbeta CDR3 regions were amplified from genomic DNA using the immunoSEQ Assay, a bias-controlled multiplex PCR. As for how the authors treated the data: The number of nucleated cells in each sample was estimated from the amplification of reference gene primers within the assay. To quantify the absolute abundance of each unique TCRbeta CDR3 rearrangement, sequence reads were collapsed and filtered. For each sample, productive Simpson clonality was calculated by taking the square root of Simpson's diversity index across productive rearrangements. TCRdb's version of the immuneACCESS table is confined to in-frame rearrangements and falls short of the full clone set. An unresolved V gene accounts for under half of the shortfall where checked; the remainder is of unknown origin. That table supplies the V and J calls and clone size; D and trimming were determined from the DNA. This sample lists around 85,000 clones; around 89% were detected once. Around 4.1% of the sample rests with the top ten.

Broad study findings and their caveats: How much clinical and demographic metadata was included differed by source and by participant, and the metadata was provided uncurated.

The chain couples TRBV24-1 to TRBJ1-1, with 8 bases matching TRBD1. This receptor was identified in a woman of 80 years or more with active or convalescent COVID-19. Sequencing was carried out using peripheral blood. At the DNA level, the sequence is TGTGCCACCAGTGATCCTGGGACAGGGAACACTGAAGCTTTCTTT. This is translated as CATSDPGTGNTEAFF.